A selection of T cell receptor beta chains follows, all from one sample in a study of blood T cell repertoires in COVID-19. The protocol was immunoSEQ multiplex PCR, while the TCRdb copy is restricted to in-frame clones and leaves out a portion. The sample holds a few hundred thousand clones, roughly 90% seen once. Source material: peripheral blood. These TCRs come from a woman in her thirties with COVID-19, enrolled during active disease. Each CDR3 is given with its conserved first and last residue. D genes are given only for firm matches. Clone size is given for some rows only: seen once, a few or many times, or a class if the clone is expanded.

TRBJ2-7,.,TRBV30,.,TGTGCCTGGAGTGAATTTCAGGGAGGTGATAGATTTGACTCCTACGAGCAGTACTTC,CAWSEFQGGDRFDSYEQYF
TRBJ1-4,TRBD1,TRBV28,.,TGTGCCAGCAGTCTAGAGGGGGCGCGGGCTGAAAAACTGTTTTTT,CASSLEGARAEKLFF
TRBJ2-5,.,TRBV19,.,TGTGCCAGTAGTCAAGGGAGAGGGAGGAAGTCCCAGTACTTC,CASSQGRGRKSQYF
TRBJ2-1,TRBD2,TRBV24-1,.,TGTGCCACCAGTGATTCCCCCGGGGGGGTGCTCAATGAGCAGTTCTTC,CATSDSPGGVLNEQFF
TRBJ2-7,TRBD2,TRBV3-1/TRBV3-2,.,TGTGCCAGCACCCTGACAAGGACTAGGGTTTACGAGCAGTACTTC,CASTLTRTRVYEQYF
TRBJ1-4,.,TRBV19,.,TGTGCCAGTAGTAGGGACAACGCCCGGGAAAAACTGTTTTTT,CASSRDNAREKLFF
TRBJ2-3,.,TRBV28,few,TGTGCCAGCAGTTTACCTATAGCCGGAGACCATCCTTACACAGATACGCAGTATTTT,CASSLPIAGDHPYTDTQYF
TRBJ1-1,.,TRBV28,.,TGTGCCAGCAGAGCTCCGACAGGTTACACTGAAGCTTTCTTT,CASRAPTGYTEAFF
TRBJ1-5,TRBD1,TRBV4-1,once,TGCGCCAGCAGGGGGACAGGGAACCAGCCCCAGCATTTT,CASRGTGNQPQHF
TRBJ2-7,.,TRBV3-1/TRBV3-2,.,TGTGCCAGCAGCCAAGATAAGCGCGAGCAGTACTTC,CASSQDKREQYF
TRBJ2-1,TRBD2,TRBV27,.,TGTGCCAGCAGTTCCCCCTGGAATAGCGGGAGACGAGTTGAGCAGTTCTTC,CASSSPWNSGRRVEQFF
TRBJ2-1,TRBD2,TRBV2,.,TGTGCCAGCATGGGTAGCGGGAGTATTGAGCAGTTCTTC,CASMGSGSIEQFF
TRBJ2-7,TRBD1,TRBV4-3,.,TGCGCCAGCAGCCCGGGGACAGGGGGTTTCAACGAGCAGTACTTC,CASSPGTGGFNEQYF
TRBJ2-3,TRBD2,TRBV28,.,TGTGCCAGCGCCCCTCGACTAGCGGGAGGAAGCACAGATACGCAGTATTTT,CASAPRLAGGSTDTQYF
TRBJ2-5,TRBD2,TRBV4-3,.,TGCGCCAGCAGCCAAGACCTTACTAGCGGGAGAGAGACCCAGTACTTC,CASSQDLTSGRETQYF
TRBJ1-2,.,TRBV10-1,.,TGCGCCAGCAGTGAGATGCGCCGCGTGGGGGGGGCAAGTGGCTACACCTTC,CASSEMRRVGGASGYTF